The rows below give T cell receptor beta chains drawn from one sample of a study of shared clonotypes between healthy human individuals. Data came from immunoSEQ multiplex PCR; TCRdb stores just in-frame clones and leaves some out. The sample comprises around 2,100,000 clones, roughly 95% of which are singletons, and less than 1.5% rests with the top ten. Specimen: naive CD8+ T cells sorted from blood. The receptors here all came from a man aged 18-30 years in good health. Each CDR3 is given with its conserved first and last residue. Fields, in order: D gene, clone size, V gene, J gene, CDR3 protein, CDR3 DNA. The D gene is left open where the match is weak. Size tells how often a clone was seen (once, few, many) or the class of an expanded clone, and some rows leave it out.

D gene: TRBD1; clone size: NA; V gene: TRBV7-2; J gene: TRBJ1-2; CDR3 protein: CASSSSTGAAYGYTF; CDR3 DNA: TGTGCCAGCAGCTCTTCGACAGGGGCCGCCTATGGCTACACCTTC
D gene: NA; clone size: NA; V gene: TRBV27; J gene: TRBJ1-1; CDR3 protein: CASSFGPGADTEAFF; CDR3 DNA: NA
D gene: NA; clone size: NA; V gene: TRBV5-1; J gene: TRBJ2-5; CDR3 protein: CASSFSEALQETQYF; CDR3 DNA: TGCGCCAGCAGCTTCTCCGAGGCGTTACAAGAGACCCAGTACTTC
D gene: TRBD2; clone size: NA; V gene: TRBV5-1; J gene: TRBJ2-1; CDR3 protein: CASSPTSGGYNEQFF; CDR3 DNA: TGCGCCAGCAGCCCTACTAGCGGGGGGTACAATGAGCAGTTCTTC
D gene: NA; clone size: NA; V gene: TRBV16; J gene: TRBJ2-7; CDR3 protein: CASSQAGTQSSYEQYF; CDR3 DNA: TGTGCCAGCAGCCAAGCCGGGACCCAGAGCTCCTACGAGCAGTACTTC
D gene: NA; clone size: NA; V gene: TRBV7-9; J gene: TRBJ2-5; CDR3 protein: CASSQLDSSQETQYF; CDR3 DNA: TGTGCCAGCAGCCAACTCGACAGTTCCCAAGAGACCCAGTACTTC
D gene: NA; clone size: NA; V gene: TRBV6-5; J gene: TRBJ1-4; CDR3 protein: CASTNGDEEKLFF; CDR3 DNA: TGTGCCAGCACCAACGGGGACGAAGAAAAACTGTTTTTT
D gene: TRBD1; clone size: once; V gene: TRBV5-4; J gene: TRBJ1-1; CDR3 protein: CASSQVQGDTEAFF; CDR3 DNA: TGTGCCAGCAGTCAGGTTCAGGGGGACACTGAAGCTTTCTTT
D gene: NA; clone size: NA; V gene: TRBV29-1; J gene: TRBJ2-7; CDR3 protein: CSVGSGSYEQYF; CDR3 DNA: TGCAGCGTTGGGTCAGGGTCCTACGAGCAGTACTTC
D gene: NA; clone size: NA; V gene: TRBV7-2; J gene: TRBJ2-1; CDR3 protein: CASSPPVGEYNEQFF; CDR3 DNA: TGTGCCAGCAGCCCTCCAGTTGGGGAGTACAATGAGCAGTTCTTC
D gene: TRBD2; clone size: NA; V gene: TRBV5-1; J gene: TRBJ2-3; CDR3 protein: CASSSGLAGTDTQYF; CDR3 DNA: TGCGCCAGCAGCTCGGGACTAGCTGGAACAGATACGCAGTATTTT
D gene: TRBD2; clone size: NA; V gene: TRBV4-3; J gene: TRBJ2-1; CDR3 protein: CASSQDALAAYNEQFF; CDR3 DNA: TGCGCCAGCAGCCAAGACGCACTAGCGGCGTACAATGAGCAGTTCTTC
D gene: NA; clone size: NA; V gene: TRBV4-1; J gene: TRBJ2-5; CDR3 protein: CASSQGRGLQETQYF; CDR3 DNA: TGCGCCAGCAGCCAAGGAAGGGGTCTACAAGAGACCCAGTACTTC
D gene: NA; clone size: NA; V gene: TRBV6-5; J gene: TRBJ1-1; CDR3 protein: CASSLEDRNTEAFF; CDR3 DNA: TGTGCCAGCAGCTTAGAGGACAGAAACACTGAAGCTTTCTTT
D gene: NA; clone size: once; V gene: TRBV10-1; J gene: TRBJ1-1; CDR3 protein: CASMDSWGTEAFF; CDR3 DNA: TGCGCCAGCATGGACAGTTGGGGGACTGAAGCTTTCTTT
D gene: NA; clone size: NA; V gene: TRBV7-8; J gene: TRBJ2-1; CDR3 protein: CASSPRSQGLNEQFF; CDR3 DNA: TGTGCCAGCAGCCCCCGGAGCCAGGGGCTCAATGAGCAGTTCTTC
D gene: NA; clone size: NA; V gene: TRBV7-3; J gene: TRBJ1-2; CDR3 protein: CASSLDSKANYGYTF; CDR3 DNA: TGTGCCAGCAGCTTAGACAGTAAAGCTAACTATGGCTACACCTTC
D gene: NA; clone size: NA; V gene: TRBV5-8; J gene: TRBJ2-1; CDR3 protein: CASSLSVNEQFF; CDR3 DNA: TGTGCCAGCAGCTTGTCGGTCAATGAGCAGTTCTTC
D gene: NA; clone size: NA; V gene: TRBV9; J gene: TRBJ1-3; CDR3 protein: CASSVDTGPGNTIYF; CDR3 DNA: TGTGCCAGCAGCGTAGATACAGGGCCAGGAAACACCATATATTTT
D gene: NA; clone size: NA; V gene: TRBV13; J gene: TRBJ2-7; CDR3 protein: CASSPPARRYEQYF; CDR3 DNA: TGTGCCAGCAGCCCTCCGGCGCGTCGCTACGAGCAGTACTTC
D gene: NA; clone size: NA; V gene: TRBV25-1; J gene: TRBJ2-7; CDR3 protein: CATTGTAMHEQYF; CDR3 DNA: TGTGCTACCACCGGGACCGCAATGCACGAGCAGTACTTC
D gene: TRBD1; clone size: NA; V gene: TRBV5-1; J gene: TRBJ1-4; CDR3 protein: CASSARGITNEKLFF; CDR3 DNA: TGCGCCAGCAGCGCCAGGGGGATAACTAATGAAAAACTGTTTTTT
D gene: NA; clone size: NA; V gene: TRBV5-1; J gene: TRBJ1-2; CDR3 protein: CASSLIPRPTGPPLNYGYTF; CDR3 DNA: TGCGCCAGCAGCTTGATCCCCCGGCCTACCGGACCTCCCCTTAACTATGGCTACACCTTC
D gene: NA; clone size: once; V gene: TRBV10-2; J gene: TRBJ1-6; CDR3 protein: CASTVTGNRDSPLHF; CDR3 DNA: TGCGCCAGCACTGTTACAGGGAATAGGGATTCACCCCTCCACTTT
D gene: NA; clone size: NA; V gene: TRBV19; J gene: TRBJ1-1; CDR3 protein: CASSVDYTEAFF; CDR3 DNA: TGTGCCAGTAGTGTGGATTACACTGAAGCTTTCTTT
D gene: NA; clone size: NA; V gene: TRBV5-6; J gene: TRBJ2-7; CDR3 protein: CASSLGRFPHEQYF; CDR3 DNA: TGTGCCAGCAGCTTGGGGAGGTTTCCCCACGAGCAGTACTTC
D gene: NA; clone size: NA; V gene: TRBV6-5; J gene: TRBJ1-1; CDR3 protein: CASSGEDSHTEAFF; CDR3 DNA: TGTGCCAGCAGTGGGGAGGACAGCCACACTGAAGCTTTCTTT
D gene: NA; clone size: NA; V gene: TRBV27; J gene: TRBJ2-5; CDR3 protein: CASSLSAGSQETQYF; CDR3 DNA: TGTGCCAGCAGTTTATCGGCGGGAAGCCAAGAGACCCAGTACTTC
D gene: TRBD2; clone size: NA; V gene: TRBV10-2; J gene: TRBJ2-7; CDR3 protein: CASSDRLAGRQYEQYF; CDR3 DNA: TGCGCCAGCAGTGATCGGCTAGCGGGACGTCAGTACGAGCAGTACTTC
D gene: TRBD1; clone size: NA; V gene: TRBV27; J gene: TRBJ1-2; CDR3 protein: CASRTGGLDGYTF; CDR3 DNA: TGTGCCAGCCGGACAGGCGGCTTGGATGGCTACACCTTC
D gene: NA; clone size: NA; V gene: TRBV27; J gene: TRBJ2-7; CDR3 protein: CASSRTPRTVINEQYF; CDR3 DNA: TGTGCCAGCAGCCGTACCCCCCGGACAGTGATCAACGAGCAGTACTTC
D gene: NA; clone size: NA; V gene: TRBV7-9; J gene: TRBJ1-4; CDR3 protein: CASSLARGEEKLFF; CDR3 DNA: TGTGCCAGCAGCTTAGCCAGGGGCGAGGAAAAACTGTTTTTT
D gene: NA; clone size: NA; V gene: TRBV10-1; J gene: TRBJ1-1; CDR3 protein: CASSEGGLNTEAFF; CDR3 DNA: TGCGCCAGCAGTGAAGGGGGTTTGAACACTGAAGCTTTCTTT
D gene: NA; clone size: NA; V gene: TRBV5-1; J gene: TRBJ2-6; CDR3 protein: CASSLGQGSSGANVLTF; CDR3 DNA: TGCGCCAGCAGCTTGGGTCAGGGATCCTCTGGGGCCAACGTCCTGACTTTC
D gene: NA; clone size: NA; V gene: TRBV19; J gene: TRBJ1-6; CDR3 protein: CASSMGASGSPLHF; CDR3 DNA: TGTGCCAGTAGTATGGGGGCTTCTGGTTCACCCCTCCACTTT
D gene: TRBD1; clone size: NA; V gene: TRBV7-3; J gene: TRBJ1-1; CDR3 protein: CASSARGGAEAFF; CDR3 DNA: TGTGCCAGCAGCGCGCGAGGGGGCGCTGAAGCTTTCTTT
D gene: NA; clone size: NA; V gene: TRBV5-4; J gene: TRBJ1-1; CDR3 protein: CASSLGTMGLQNTEAFF; CDR3 DNA: TGTGCCAGCAGCTTGGGTACGATGGGACTCCAAAACACTGAAGCTTTCTTT
D gene: TRBD2; clone size: NA; V gene: TRBV7-2; J gene: TRBJ2-5; CDR3 protein: CASSLAAGGLRETQYF; CDR3 DNA: TGTGCCAGCAGCTTAGCAGCGGGGGGTCTTCGGGAGACCCAGTACTTC
D gene: NA; clone size: NA; V gene: TRBV13; J gene: TRBJ2-5; CDR3 protein: CASSFEAGRLQETQYF; CDR3 DNA: TGTGCCAGCAGCTTCGAGGCGGGCCGCCTCCAAGAGACCCAGTACTTC
D gene: NA; clone size: NA; V gene: TRBV5-1; J gene: TRBJ1-1; CDR3 protein: CASSFTREMNTEAFF; CDR3 DNA: TGCGCCAGCAGCTTTACCAGGGAAATGAACACTGAAGCTTTCTTT
D gene: NA; clone size: NA; V gene: TRBV15; J gene: TRBJ2-7; CDR3 protein: CATSRDANTPYEQYF; CDR3 DNA: TGTGCCACCAGCAGAGATGCGAACACCCCCTACGAGCAGTACTTC
D gene: NA; clone size: NA; V gene: TRBV5-6; J gene: TRBJ1-1; CDR3 protein: CASSLQNTEAFF; CDR3 DNA: TGTGCCAGCAGCTTGCAGAACACTGAAGCTTTCTTT